One and the same sample provided the 14 T cell receptor beta chains below, sequenced in a study of regulatory T cells in long-lasting Graves disease. Both iRepertoire HTBI primers and Arm-PCR of CDR3 regions were used to build the TCR beta libraries. TCRdb re-called the multiplex PCR reads through MiXCR, storing one row per CDR3 protein. The sample lists approximately 470,000 distinct CDR3 sequences, around 20% occurring once. Time point specified: persistent/refractory GD, antithyroid drugs over 5 years with positive TRAb. The authors made the TCR library using RNA they extracted from PBMCs. Material: peripheral blood mononuclear cells (PBMCs), obtained when the disease was refractory, from a patient treated with antithyroid drugs. The receptors here all came from a female donor with Graves disease.

Many counts were recorded for this clonotype. The chain has TRBV9 and TRBJ2-5; TRBD2 matches 7 bases. V was clipped by 4 bases and J by 2 bases; unmatched bases: 2. CDR1 and CDR2 from the germline V gene are SGDLS and YYNGEE. The CDR3 extends over 13 amino acids. The CDR3 DNA sequence: TGTGCCAGCAGCATTAGCGGGCAAGAGACCCAGTACTTC. Amino acid sequence: CASSISGQETQYF.

This clonotype occurred many times. V gene TRBV27 combines with J gene TRBJ2-7; 9 bases agree with TRBD1. The CDR3 totals 13 residues. V lost 6 bases to trimming and J lost 3 bases; unmatched junction nucleotides: 3. Germline assignment: CDR1 MNHEY and CDR2 SMNVEV (reference sequence). The CDR3 coding sequence is TGTGCCAGCAGGGTGACAGGGGGCTACGAGCAGTACTTC. Protein: CASRVTGGYEQYF.

This clonotype was counted once. The J gene is TRBJ2-7, the V gene TRBV12-3 or TRBV12-4; a weak D match, TRBD1 (5 bases). This CDR3 comprises 12 residues. Deletions cut 3 bases from V and 8 bases from J, with 11 bases between. In DNA form, the CDR3 reads TGTGCCAGCAGTTTGGGCAGGGATAAGCAGTACTTC. Amino acid sequence: CASSLGRDKQYF.

This clonotype was detected ten times or more. The CDR3 sequence: CASSERKAYEQYF. DNA of the CDR3: TGTGCCAGCAGTGAACGTAAAGCCTACGAGCAGTACTTC. The V gene is TRBV6-1, the J gene TRBJ2-7; D is uncertain. The CDR3 totals 13 residues. The V gene lost 2 bases and the J gene lost 2 bases, with 7 bases spanning the gap. The germline V gene has CDR1 MNHNS and CDR2 SASEGT.

This sequence joins TRBV6-1 and TRBJ2-7; TRBD2 agrees at 7 bases. CDR1 and CDR2 (germline): MNHNS, SASEGT. Unmatched junction bases numbered 10, after V lost 5 bases and J lost 6 bases. This CDR3 comprises 14 residues. The CDR3 DNA follows: TGTGCCAGCAGTAATAGCGGGTTAATTCTCGAGCAGTACTTC. Translation: CASSNSGLILEQYF.

The chain recombines TRBV10-2 with TRBJ2-2, with D unclear. Germline V gene lookup returns CDR1 WSHSY and CDR2 SAAADI. CDR3 length equals 14 residues. The V end lost 2 bases, the J end lost 9 bases, and 13 bases lay between the germline ends. The CDR3, as DNA: TGCGCCAGCAGTGAGGTTGGAATACTGAGGGAGCTGTTTTTT. It translates to CASSEVGILRELFF.

This clonotype was seen a few times. CDR3 sequence: CASSSNRDTEAFF. DNA for the CDR3: TGCGCCAGCAGCTCCAATAGGGACACTGAAGCTTTCTTT. The J gene is TRBJ1-1, the V gene TRBV5-1; D not certain. With 3 bases removed from V and 3 bases from J, the gap between germline ends came to 9 bases. Germline V gene data show CDR1 as SGHRS and CDR2 as YFSETQ. The length of the CDR3 is 13 residues. Using reference TRBV5-1 and TRBJ1-1 for the parts outside the CDR3, the full variable domain is KAGVTQTPRYLIKTRGQQVTLSCSPISGHRSVSWYQQTPGQGLQFLFEYFSETQRNKGNFPGRFSGRQFSNSRSEMNVSTLELGDSALYLCASSSNRDTEAFFGQGTRLTVV.

This chain connects TRBV20-1 to TRBJ1-1, with 7 bases aligning to TRBD1. This CDR3 has 14 residues. Germline lookup yields CDR1 DFQATT and CDR2 SNEGSKA (reference sequence). Unmatched junction bases numbered 8, after V lost 2 bases and J lost 5 bases. The CDR3 reads CSARFPGGRTEAFF. The CDR3 DNA reads as TGCAGTGCTAGATTCCCAGGGGGAAGGACTGAAGCTTTCTTT.

A few counts support this clonotype. The genes are TRBV5-1 and TRBJ1-1, with 7 bases identical to TRBD1. The CDR3 runs to 14 residues. Losses at the gene ends were 3 bases for V and 4 bases for J; bases not matched to a gene: 6. Germline CDR1 reads SGHRS; CDR2 reads YFSETQ. CDR3 DNA: TGCGCCAGCAGCTCCCAGGGGGGATTCACTGAAGCTTTCTTT. Translation gives CASSSQGGFTEAFF.

The sample holds many counts of this clonotype. This chain joins TRBV28 and TRBJ2-6, with 8 bases lining up with TRBD1. Germline V gene lookup returns CDR1 MDHEN and CDR2 SYDVKM. This CDR3 region has 15 residues. The ends lost 6 bases at V and 4 bases at J; junction bases unmatched: 5. CDR3 amino acids: CASSRTGNGANVLTF. The CDR3 DNA reads TGTGCCAGCAGCCGGACAGGGAACGGGGCCAACGTCCTGACTTTC.

The CDR3 coding sequence is TGTGCCAGCAGCCAAGAAGGGGACCCGCTGGAGCAGTACTTC. Translating it yields CASSQEGDPLEQYF. The chain links TRBV3-1 to TRBJ2-7, with D perhaps assigned TRBD1 or TRBD2 (5 bases each). This CDR3 has 14 residues. CDR1 is LGHDT and CDR2 is YNNKEL in the germline V gene (reference sequence). V was pared by 0 bases and J by 7 bases, with 13 bases between.

Regarding this clonotype: Being one base from a much bigger clone, this may be a read error. The V gene is TRBV11-1, the J gene TRBJ1-1, with D unresolved. V was trimmed by 3 bases and J by 2 bases, leaving 10 bases between them. The CDR3 has 14 amino acids. Germline V gene lookup returns CDR1 SGHAT and CDR2 FQDESV (reference sequence). CDR3: CASSFPSTNTEAFF. CDR3 bases: TGTGCCAGCAGCTTCCCTTCGACTAACACTGAAGCTTTCTTT.

This clonotype was detected many times. This chain connects TRBV3-1 to TRBJ1-1, with 7 bases aligning to TRBD1. J was trimmed by 5 bases and V by 6 bases; bases with no gene match: 6. The CDR3 consists of 13 residues. Germline V gene lookup returns CDR1 LGHDT and CDR2 YNNKEL (reference sequence). The CDR3 region is CASRRAGGTEAFF. CDR3 DNA sequence: TGTGCCAGCAGACGGGCAGGGGGAACTGAAGCTTTCTTT.

Of note for this clonotype: Relative to the germline gene, one junction end is altered; a read error may explain this. The V gene is TRBV18, the J gene TRBJ1-1; a weak D match, TRBD1 (6 bases). Germline CDR1 reads KGHSH; CDR2 reads LQKENI. This CDR3 has 13 residues. Here the CDR3 reads CAGSQGVNTEAFF. The CDR3 bases are TGTGCCGGCTCACAGGGAGTGAACACTGAAGCTTTCTTT.